The rows below give T cell receptor beta chains drawn from one sample of a study of T-cell reconstitution after alpha-beta-depleted transplantation in children. From the PCR reads, TCRdb called clonotypes with MiXCR, one entry per CDR3 protein. The table records 250,000 to 300,000 distinct CDR3 sequences, about 7.3% of them present only once. This sample comprised peripheral blood, obtained 360 days after TCRalphabeta/CD19-depleted stem cell transplant. The receptors were gathered from a female patient aged 2-15 years who had a stem cell transplant for Fanconi anemia, so the T cells may come from the graft donor. Each CDR3 is given with its conserved first and last residue. The D gene is left open where the match is weak. Clone sizes are given selectively: once, few, many, or a class where the clone is expanded.

clone_size: many
j_call: TRBJ1-2
v_call: TRBV7-2
d_call: .
cdr3_nt: TGTGCCAGCAGCTTAAGTGTTCGGGGCAACTATGGCTACACCTTC
cdr3_aa: CASSLSVRGNYGYTF

clone_size: many
j_call: TRBJ2-7
v_call: TRBV5-1
d_call: TRBD2
cdr3_nt: TGCGCCAGCAGGCGGGAGCAGGCCTACGAGCAGTACTTC
cdr3_aa: CASRREQAYEQYF

clone_size: few
j_call: TRBJ2-5
v_call: TRBV13
d_call: .
cdr3_nt: TGTGCCAGCAGCTCTCCCGGGGGGCGGGAGACCCAGTACTTC
cdr3_aa: CASSSPGGRETQYF

clone_size: .
j_call: TRBJ1-4
v_call: TRBV7-9
d_call: .
cdr3_nt: TGTGCCAGCAGCCCCCGGACAGCTCCTAATGAAAAACTGTTTTTT
cdr3_aa: CASSPRTAPNEKLFF

clone_size: many
j_call: TRBJ2-7
v_call: TRBV7-8
d_call: .
cdr3_nt: TGTGCCAGCGGAACATACGAGCAGTACTTC
cdr3_aa: CASGTYEQYF

clone_size: many
j_call: TRBJ1-4
v_call: TRBV7-8
d_call: .
cdr3_nt: TGTGCCAGCAGCCCAAGGGCTGGGGGGGATGCAACTAATGAAAAACTGTTTTTT
cdr3_aa: CASSPRAGGDATNEKLFF

clone_size: many
j_call: TRBJ2-5
v_call: TRBV7-2
d_call: .
cdr3_nt: TGTGCCAGCAGCTTAGTAGGGCAGGGTCTGATAGAGACCCAGTACTTC
cdr3_aa: CASSLVGQGLIETQYF

clone_size: few
j_call: TRBJ2-1
v_call: TRBV20-1
d_call: TRBD2
cdr3_nt: TGCAGTGCCGACGGGACTAGCGGGAAAAACAATGAGCAGTTCTTC
cdr3_aa: CSADGTSGKNNEQFF

clone_size: many
j_call: TRBJ1-1
v_call: TRBV6-1
d_call: .
cdr3_nt: TGTGCCAGCACTCTGACAGCGAACACTGAAGCTTTCTTT
cdr3_aa: CASTLTANTEAFF

clone_size: many
j_call: TRBJ1-1
v_call: TRBV25-1
d_call: .
cdr3_nt: TGTGCCAGCAGTGAATTCGGGGAGAGGGCTTTCTTT
cdr3_aa: CASSEFGERAFF

clone_size: many
j_call: TRBJ1-6
v_call: TRBV20-1
d_call: .
cdr3_nt: TGCAGTGCTCCTACGTGGAATTCACCCCTCCACTTT
cdr3_aa: CSAPTWNSPLHF

clone_size: few
j_call: TRBJ2-2
v_call: TRBV3-1
d_call: .
cdr3_nt: TGTGCCAGCAGCCAAGGGACAGCGAACACCGGGGAGCTGTTTTTT
cdr3_aa: CASSQGTANTGELFF

clone_size: .
j_call: TRBJ2-7
v_call: TRBV5-1
d_call: .
cdr3_nt: TGCGCCAGCAGCCTTATTAAAATGGGGGATCTGTCCTACGAGCAGTACTTC
cdr3_aa: CASSLIKMGDLSYEQYF

clone_size: many
j_call: TRBJ1-2
v_call: TRBV20-1
d_call: .
cdr3_nt: TGCAGTGCTAGTTGGCAGAACTATGGCTACACCTTC
cdr3_aa: CSASWQNYGYTF

clone_size: few
j_call: TRBJ1-2
v_call: TRBV5-1
d_call: TRBD1
cdr3_nt: TGCGCCAGCAGCCCCGGACAGGTCCCTAACTATGGCTACACCTTC
cdr3_aa: CASSPGQVPNYGYTF

clone_size: many
j_call: TRBJ2-3
v_call: TRBV11-2
d_call: .
cdr3_nt: TGTGCCAGCAGCTTGAGATCATGGATCAGCACAGATACGCAGTATTTT
cdr3_aa: CASSLRSWISTDTQYF

clone_size: many
j_call: TRBJ2-2
v_call: TRBV27
d_call: TRBD2
cdr3_nt: TGTGCCAGCAGTTTAGCCCTTGGGAGGGGCACCGGGGAGCTGTTTTTT
cdr3_aa: CASSLALGRGTGELFF

clone_size: many
j_call: TRBJ1-6
v_call: TRBV6-5
d_call: TRBD1
cdr3_nt: TGTGCCAGCAGTTACGGACAGGGAGGTTCACCCCTCCACTTT
cdr3_aa: CASSYGQGGSPLHF

clone_size: .
j_call: TRBJ2-1
v_call: TRBV6-1
d_call: .
cdr3_nt: TGTGCCAGCACGCAGGGCACCTACAATGAGCAGTTCTTC
cdr3_aa: CASTQGTYNEQFF

clone_size: many
j_call: TRBJ1-2
v_call: TRBV13
d_call: .
cdr3_nt: TGTGCCAGCAGCTTAGCTCTTCAGGGGAGGGTCGGCGGCTACACCTTC
cdr3_aa: CASSLALQGRVGGYTF

clone_size: .
j_call: TRBJ2-3
v_call: TRBV7-8
d_call: .
cdr3_nt: TGTGCCAGCAGCTTAGGAGGGGGGGGGCCAGATACGCAGTATTTT
cdr3_aa: CASSLGGGGPDTQYF

clone_size: .
j_call: TRBJ1-5
v_call: TRBV6-1
d_call: TRBD1
cdr3_nt: TGTGCCAGCAGTGTCAGGCAGGGGGTCGGGAATCAGCCCCAGCATTTT
cdr3_aa: CASSVRQGVGNQPQHF

clone_size: .
j_call: TRBJ1-4
v_call: TRBV20-1
d_call: .
cdr3_nt: TGCAGTGCTCCCTCTGCCGGTGCAACTAATGAAAAACTGTTTTTT
cdr3_aa: CSAPSAGATNEKLFF

clone_size: few
j_call: TRBJ1-5
v_call: TRBV7-8
d_call: .
cdr3_nt: TGTGCCAGCAGCTTTGAGGGGTTGGGGTTAAGCCCCCAGCATTTT
cdr3_aa: CASSFEGLGLSPQHF

clone_size: many
j_call: TRBJ1-1
v_call: TRBV28
d_call: TRBD1
cdr3_nt: TGTGCCAGCAGTTTTCCCGTGGGGACAGGGATGAAGAACACTGAAGCTTTCTTT
cdr3_aa: CASSFPVGTGMKNTEAFF

clone_size: many
j_call: TRBJ2-2
v_call: TRBV20-1
d_call: .
cdr3_nt: TGCAGTGCTAGACTAGCGAACACCGGGGAGCTGTTTTTT
cdr3_aa: CSARLANTGELFF

clone_size: many
j_call: TRBJ2-3
v_call: TRBV5-4
d_call: .
cdr3_nt: TGTGCCAGCAGCTTGGAGCCAACAGGGGGGGACACAGATACGCAGTATTTT
cdr3_aa: CASSLEPTGGDTDTQYF

clone_size: many
j_call: TRBJ1-2
v_call: TRBV7-9
d_call: .
cdr3_nt: TGTGCCAGCAGCACCGGGACATCTAACTATGGCTACACCTTC
cdr3_aa: CASSTGTSNYGYTF

clone_size: .
j_call: TRBJ2-7
v_call: TRBV3-1
d_call: .
cdr3_nt: TGTGCCAGCAGCCAAGTGACGGGACGGACCTACGAGCAGTACTTC
cdr3_aa: CASSQVTGRTYEQYF

clone_size: many
j_call: TRBJ2-5
v_call: TRBV10-3
d_call: TRBD2
cdr3_nt: TGTGCCATCAGGATCCTGACTAGCGGGGGGGCATACCAAGAGACCCAGTACTTC
cdr3_aa: CAIRILTSGGAYQETQYF

clone_size: many
j_call: TRBJ2-1
v_call: TRBV21-1
d_call: .
cdr3_nt: TGTGCCAGCAGCAAAGCTGGGTTGACTAGGGGGTTCCTCTCCTACAATGAGCAGTTCTTC
cdr3_aa: CASSKAGLTRGFLSYNEQFF

clone_size: many
j_call: TRBJ2-3
v_call: TRBV5-1
d_call: TRBD1
cdr3_nt: TGCGCCAGCAGCTCCCTAGGGGACAGGAGCACAGATACGCAGTATTTT
cdr3_aa: CASSSLGDRSTDTQYF

clone_size: many
j_call: TRBJ2-1
v_call: TRBV11-2
d_call: TRBD2
cdr3_nt: TGTGCCAGCAGCTCCCTTCGCGGGGGGGTTCATAATGAGCAGTTCTTC
cdr3_aa: CASSSLRGGVHNEQFF